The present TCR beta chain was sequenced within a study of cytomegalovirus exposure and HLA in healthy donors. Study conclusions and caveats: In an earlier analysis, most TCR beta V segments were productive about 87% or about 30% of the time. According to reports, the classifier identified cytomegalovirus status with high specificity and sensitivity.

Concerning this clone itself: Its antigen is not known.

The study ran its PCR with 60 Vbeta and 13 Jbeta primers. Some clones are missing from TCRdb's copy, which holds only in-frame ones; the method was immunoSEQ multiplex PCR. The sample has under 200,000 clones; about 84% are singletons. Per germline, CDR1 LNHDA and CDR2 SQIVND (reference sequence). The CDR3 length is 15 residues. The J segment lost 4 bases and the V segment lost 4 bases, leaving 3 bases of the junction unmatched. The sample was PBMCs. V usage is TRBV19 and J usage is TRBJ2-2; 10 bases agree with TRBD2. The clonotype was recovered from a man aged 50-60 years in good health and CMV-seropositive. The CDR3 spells CASSNVAGGTGELFF. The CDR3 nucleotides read TGTGCCAGTAGTAATGTAGCGGGAGGCACCGGGGAGCTGTTTTTT.